This paragraph reports one T cell receptor beta chain. The specificity of this receptor is unknown. The record has no base qualities; no much larger clone is one base away. This sample also contains other DNA sequences that code for the same CDR3. To prepare the library, the immunoSEQ multiplex PCR assay was applied. For TCR sequencing, RNA was extracted from every sample and reverse transcribed into cDNA to serve as template. SuperScript III was used to make first-strand cDNA, primed with a 2:1 mix of oligo-dT and random hexamers. Amplification bias was assessed with a synthetic immune receptor repertoire, and residual bias was removed computationally. The authors' pipeline ran thus. Raw reads were preprocessed for error removal, and CDR3 was defined according to IMGT conventions as running from the conserved cysteine to phenylalanine. To get clonality, Shannon entropy was normalized by log2 of the number of productive unique TCRs and the result was subtracted from 1. CD4 or CD8 identity of scalp clones was inferred by cross-referencing scalp TCRbeta sequences with sorted blood CD4 and CD8 repertoires. TCRdb took this table from immuneACCESS and kept in-frame rearrangements with V and J called. Such tables lack part of the clones; where checked against another copy, unresolved V genes explain under half of the gap, and the rest is unexplained. That table supplies the V and J calls and clone size; D and trimming were determined from the DNA. The sample includes tens of thousands of clones, with 45% to 55% observed a single time. 15% to 20% of the sample lies in the top ten.

In the paper's terms, the time point label means: baseline before oral tofacitinib. Peripheral blood and lesional scalp punch biopsies were obtained from patients with alopecia areata. PBMCs were isolated by density centrifugation and stained for CD3, CD4 and CD8, and CD4+ and CD8+ T cells were sorted on a FACSAria. This sample is part of a study of CD8+ T cells in alopecia areata (dated by TCRdb to between 2018 and 2020). About the full investigation: The treated patients took part in an open-label pilot trial in which moderate-to-severe alopecia areata was treated with oral tofacitinib at 5 to 10 mg twice daily. Tofacitinib was administered for 6 to 18 months, and 6 months of follow-up off drug were then conducted to assess delayed response and recurrence. To study T cell clonal expansion in alopecia areata, the researchers applied high-throughput TCRbeta sequencing to both the C3H/HeJ mouse model and human patients. Scalp tissue and sorted CD4+ and CD8+ peripheral blood T cells from patchy and totalis/universalis alopecia areata patients and from healthy controls were covered by human TCRbeta sequencing. Tofacitinib-treated patients had biopsies at baseline and at 4 and 24 weeks of treatment, with a later scalp biopsy in several patients. Scalp clonality was compared across normal scalp (n=4), patchy alopecia areata scalp (n=8), and alopecia totalis/universalis scalp (n=8). The RNA source kit depended on sample type: the PAXgene miRNA kit for fixed scalp, the miRNeasy kit for PBMCs, and the RNeasy kit for mouse skin. TCRbeta CDR3 regions were amplified by immunoSEQ multiplex PCR with 35 Vbeta forward and 13 Jbeta reverse primers. Results the study describes overall, beyond this receptor: Compared with mice, TCR sequences shared between patients were less clear, possibly partly because of HLA diversity across the patient population. Compared with normal scalp, lesional scalp had higher clonality and more expanded CD8+ clones, particularly in alopecia totalis/universalis, a pattern that suggests antigenic drive. Scalp TCR repertoire analysis is complicated because resident alphabeta T cells in normal human skin are also sequenced, whereas mouse skin is dominated by gammadelta T cells.

Sequences were derived from CD8+ T cells sorted from blood, sampled at week 0. The receptor comes from a human donor with alopecia areata.

The CDR3 region: CASSLGDYEQYF. Here is the DNA: TGTGCCAGCAGCCTCGGGGACTACGAGCAGTACTTC. The receptor chain draws on TRBV7-9 and TRBJ2-7; matching of 5 bases hints at TRBD2 as the D gene. The CDR3 spans 12 residues, from the cysteine through the phenylalanine. Left in the record is the CDR3 DNA by itself, 36 bases read in frame from the first base. V and J are truncated by 5 bases and 3 bases respectively, leaving an intervening sequence of 8 bases. Reading the germline V gene (reference sequence) gives CDR1 SEHNR and CDR2 FQNEAQ.